This entry lists 7 T cell receptor beta chains sequenced from one sample in a study of cytomegalovirus exposure and HLA in healthy donors. A multiplex PCR was run with 60 Vbeta primers and 13 Jbeta primers. Sequenced by immunoSEQ multiplex PCR; TCRdb stores in-frame clones only, minus some. The table records tens of thousands of clones, approximately 70% of them present only once. What was sequenced was PBMCs. Receptors originate from a man aged 30 to 39 in good health and CMV-seronegative.

This clone was seen only once. The rearrangement links TRBV4-2 to TRBJ2-7; no definite D call. Germline CDR1 is LGHNA and CDR2 is YNFKEQ. The CDR3 runs to 15 residues. Trimming took off 0 bases at V and 5 bases at J, with 14 bases between the two ends. CDR3 sequence (DNA): TGTGCCAGCAGCCAAGATCGGCAGGCGTTCAACGAGCAGTACTTC. This encodes CASSQDRQAFNEQYF.

This clone came up once. V gene TRBV5-6 combines with J gene TRBJ2-5, with D unresolved. The J call is doubtful: the DNA matches TRBJ2-7 better. CDR3 length: 12 residues. CDR1 SGHDT and CDR2 YYEEEE come from the germline V gene. CDR3: CASSFQSYEQYF. CDR3 DNA: TGTGCCAGCAGCTTCCAATCCTACGAGCAGTACTTC.

V usage is TRBV18 and J usage is TRBJ2-1; 11 bases are shared with TRBD2. CDR1 is KGHSH and CDR2 is LQKENI in the germline V gene. The CDR3 runs 17 residues. After removal of 3 bases from V and 2 bases from J, the junction contained 6 bases not matched to a gene. The CDR3 DNA is TGTGCCAGCTCACCGAGACTAGCGGGAACGGCCTACAATGAGCAGTTCTTC. It is translated as CASSPRLAGTAYNEQFF.

The chain uses TRBV6-5 and TRBJ1-2; D is unresolved. This CDR3 has 13 amino acids. Trimming pared 2 bases from V and 6 bases from J, leaving 10 bases between. Germline CDR1 and CDR2: MNHEY and SVGAGI. The CDR3 DNA follows: TGTGCCAGCAGTTACATTCGCGGGAATGGCTACACCTTC. Protein: CASSYIRGNGYTF.

The chain joins TRBV19 to TRBJ2-7, with D tentatively TRBD1 (5 bases). V was shortened by 5 bases and J by 2 bases, with 13 bases between the two germline ends. Germline lookup yields CDR1 LNHDA and CDR2 SQIVND (reference sequence). This CDR3 has 14 residues. The CDR3, as DNA: TGTGCCAGTAGTGGGTGGGGCCTTCCCTACGAGCAGTACTTC. As protein: CASSGWGLPYEQYF.

This clone has only a few counts. The chain joins TRBV7-9 to TRBJ1-3; D may be TRBD1 (5 bases). Germline V gene sequence: CDR1 SEHNR, CDR2 FQNEAQ (reference sequence). Trimming shortened V by 6 bases and J by 4 bases, and 16 bases separated the two germline ends. The CDR3 is 15 residues long. The CDR3 sequence: CASRSRVGGGNTIYF. Here the CDR3 DNA reads TGTGCCAGCAGGTCTCGCGTCGGGGGGGGAAACACCATATATTTT.

V is TRBV5-8 and J is TRBJ1-1; D gene ambiguous. V was trimmed by 0 bases and J by 1 base, leaving 10 bases between them. Germline V gives CDR1 SGHTS, CDR2 YDEGEE. This CDR3 has 15 residues. CDR3: CASSLGAAGNTEAFF. The DNA of the CDR3 is TGTGCCAGCAGCTTGGGGGCGGCGGGGAACACTGAAGCTTTCTTT. The variable domain in full, with the rest retrieved from reference TRBV5-8 and TRBJ1-1, is EAGVTQSPTHLIKTRGQQATLRCSPISGHTSVYWYQQALGLGLQFLLWYDEGEERNRGNFPPRFSGRQFPNYSSELNVNALELEDSALYLCASSLGAAGNTEAFFGQGTRLTVV.